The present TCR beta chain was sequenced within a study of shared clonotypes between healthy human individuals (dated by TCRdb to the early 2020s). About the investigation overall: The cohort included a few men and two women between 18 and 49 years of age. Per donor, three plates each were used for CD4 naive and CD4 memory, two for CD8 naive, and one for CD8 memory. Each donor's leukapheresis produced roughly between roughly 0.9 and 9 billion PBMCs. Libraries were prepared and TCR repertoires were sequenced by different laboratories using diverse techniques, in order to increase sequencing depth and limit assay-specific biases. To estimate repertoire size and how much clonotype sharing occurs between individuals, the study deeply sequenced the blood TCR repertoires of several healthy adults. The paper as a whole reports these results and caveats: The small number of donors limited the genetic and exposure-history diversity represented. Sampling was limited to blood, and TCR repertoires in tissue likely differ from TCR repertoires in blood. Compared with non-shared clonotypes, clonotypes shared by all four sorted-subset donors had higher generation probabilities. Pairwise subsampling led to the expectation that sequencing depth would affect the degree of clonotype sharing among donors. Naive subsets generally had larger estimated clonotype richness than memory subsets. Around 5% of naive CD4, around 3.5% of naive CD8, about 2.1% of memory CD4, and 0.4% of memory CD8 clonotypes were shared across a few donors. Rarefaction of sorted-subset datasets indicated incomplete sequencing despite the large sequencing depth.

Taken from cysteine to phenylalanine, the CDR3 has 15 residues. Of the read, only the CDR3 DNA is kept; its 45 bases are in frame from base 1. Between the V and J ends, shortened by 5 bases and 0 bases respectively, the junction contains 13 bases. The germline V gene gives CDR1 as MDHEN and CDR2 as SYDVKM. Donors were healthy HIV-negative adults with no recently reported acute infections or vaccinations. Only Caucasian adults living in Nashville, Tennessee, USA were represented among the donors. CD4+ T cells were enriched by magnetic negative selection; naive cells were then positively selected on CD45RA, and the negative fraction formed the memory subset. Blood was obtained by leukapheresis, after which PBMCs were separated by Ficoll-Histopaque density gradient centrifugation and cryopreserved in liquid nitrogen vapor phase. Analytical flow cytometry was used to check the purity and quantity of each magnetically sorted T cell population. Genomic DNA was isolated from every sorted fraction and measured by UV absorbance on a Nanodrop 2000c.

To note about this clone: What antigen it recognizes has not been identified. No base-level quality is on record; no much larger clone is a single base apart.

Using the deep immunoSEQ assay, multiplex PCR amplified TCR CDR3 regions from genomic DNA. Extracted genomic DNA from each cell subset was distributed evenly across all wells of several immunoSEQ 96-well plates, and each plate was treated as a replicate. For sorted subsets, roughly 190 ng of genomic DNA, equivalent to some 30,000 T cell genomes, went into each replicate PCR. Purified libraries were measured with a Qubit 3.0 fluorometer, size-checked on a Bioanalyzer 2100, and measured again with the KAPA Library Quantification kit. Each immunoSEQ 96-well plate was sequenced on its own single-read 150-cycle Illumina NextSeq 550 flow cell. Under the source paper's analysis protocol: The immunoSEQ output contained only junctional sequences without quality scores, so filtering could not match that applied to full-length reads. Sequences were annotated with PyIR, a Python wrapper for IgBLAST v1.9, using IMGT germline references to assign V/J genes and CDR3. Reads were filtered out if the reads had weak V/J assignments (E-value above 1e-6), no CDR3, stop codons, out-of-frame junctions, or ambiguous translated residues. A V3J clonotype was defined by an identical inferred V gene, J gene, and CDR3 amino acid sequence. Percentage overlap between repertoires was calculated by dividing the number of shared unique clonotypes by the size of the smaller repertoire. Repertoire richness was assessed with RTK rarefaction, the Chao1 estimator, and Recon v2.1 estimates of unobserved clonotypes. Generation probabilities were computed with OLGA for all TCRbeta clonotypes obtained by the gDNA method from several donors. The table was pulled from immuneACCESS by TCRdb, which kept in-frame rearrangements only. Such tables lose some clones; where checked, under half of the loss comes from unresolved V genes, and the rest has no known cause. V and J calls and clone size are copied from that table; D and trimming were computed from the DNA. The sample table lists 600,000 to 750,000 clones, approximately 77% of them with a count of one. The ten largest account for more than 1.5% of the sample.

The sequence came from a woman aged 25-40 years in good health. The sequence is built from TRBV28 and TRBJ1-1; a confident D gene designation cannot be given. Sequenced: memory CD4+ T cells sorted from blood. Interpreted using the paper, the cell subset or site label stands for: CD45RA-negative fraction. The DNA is TGTGCCAGCAGTCCACGCCCCGGAGTGAACACTGAAGCTTTCTTT. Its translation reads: CASSPRPGVNTEAFF.